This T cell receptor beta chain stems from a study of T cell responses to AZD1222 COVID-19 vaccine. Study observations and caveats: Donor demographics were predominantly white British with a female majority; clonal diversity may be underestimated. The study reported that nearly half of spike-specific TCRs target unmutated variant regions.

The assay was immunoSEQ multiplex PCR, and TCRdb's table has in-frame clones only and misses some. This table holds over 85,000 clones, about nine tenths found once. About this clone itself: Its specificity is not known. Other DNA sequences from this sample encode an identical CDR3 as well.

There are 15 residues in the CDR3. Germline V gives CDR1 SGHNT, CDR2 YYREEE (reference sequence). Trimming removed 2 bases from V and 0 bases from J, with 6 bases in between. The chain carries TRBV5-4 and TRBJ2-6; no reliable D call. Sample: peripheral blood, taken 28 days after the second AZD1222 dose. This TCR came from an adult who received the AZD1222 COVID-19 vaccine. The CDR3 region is CASSFGISGANVLTF. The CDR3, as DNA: TGTGCCAGCAGCTTTGGTATCTCTGGGGCCAACGTCCTGACTTTC. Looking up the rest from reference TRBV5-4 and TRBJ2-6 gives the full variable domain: ETGVTQSPTHLIKTRGQQVTLRCSSQSGHNTVSWYQQALGQGPQFIFQYYREEENGRGNFPPRFSGLQFPNYSSELNVNALELDDSALYLCASSFGISGANVLTFGAGSRLTVL.